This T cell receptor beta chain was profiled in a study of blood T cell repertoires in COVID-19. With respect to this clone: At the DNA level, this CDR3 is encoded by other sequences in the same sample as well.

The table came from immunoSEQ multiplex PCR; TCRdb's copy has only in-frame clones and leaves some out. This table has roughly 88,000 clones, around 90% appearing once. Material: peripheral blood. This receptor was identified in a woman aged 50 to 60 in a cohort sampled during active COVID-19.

The CDR3 sequence is CASSVGGQGNSPLHF. The CDR3 DNA is TGTGCCAGCAGCGTAGGGGGACAGGGGAATTCACCCCTCCACTTT. The rearrangement uses TRBV9 and TRBJ1-6; 10 nucleotides align to TRBD1. This CDR3 has 15 amino acids. V trimming: 0 bases; J trimming: 7 bases; junction bases outside the gene matches: 1. Germline V lookup: CDR1 SGDLS, CDR2 YYNGEE.